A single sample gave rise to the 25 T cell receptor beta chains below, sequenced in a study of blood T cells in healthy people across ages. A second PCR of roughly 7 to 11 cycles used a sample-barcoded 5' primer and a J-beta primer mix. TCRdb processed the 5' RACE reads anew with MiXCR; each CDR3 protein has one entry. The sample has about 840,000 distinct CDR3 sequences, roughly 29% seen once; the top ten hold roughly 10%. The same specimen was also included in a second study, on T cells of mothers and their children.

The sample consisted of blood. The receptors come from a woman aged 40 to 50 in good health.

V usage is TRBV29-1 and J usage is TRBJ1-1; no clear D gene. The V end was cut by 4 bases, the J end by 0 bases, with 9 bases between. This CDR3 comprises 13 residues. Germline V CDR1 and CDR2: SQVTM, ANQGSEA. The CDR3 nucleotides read TGCAGCGTTGGGGCACACATGAACACTGAAGCTTTCTTT. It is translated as CSVGAHMNTEAFF.

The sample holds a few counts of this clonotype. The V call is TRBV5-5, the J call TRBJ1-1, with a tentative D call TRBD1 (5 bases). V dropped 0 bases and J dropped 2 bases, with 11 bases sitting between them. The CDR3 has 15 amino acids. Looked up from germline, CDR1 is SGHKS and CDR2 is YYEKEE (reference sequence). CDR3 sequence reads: CASSLGQIFNTEAFF. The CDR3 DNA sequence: TGTGCCAGCAGCTTGGGACAGATTTTTAACACTGAAGCTTTCTTT.

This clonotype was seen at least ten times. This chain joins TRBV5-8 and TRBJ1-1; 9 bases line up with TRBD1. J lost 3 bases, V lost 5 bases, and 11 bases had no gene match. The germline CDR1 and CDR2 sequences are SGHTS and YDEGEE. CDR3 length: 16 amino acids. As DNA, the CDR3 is TGTGCCAGCAGGTGGAAAACAGGGGGCATGGACACTGAAGCTTTCTTT. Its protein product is CASRWKTGGMDTEAFF.

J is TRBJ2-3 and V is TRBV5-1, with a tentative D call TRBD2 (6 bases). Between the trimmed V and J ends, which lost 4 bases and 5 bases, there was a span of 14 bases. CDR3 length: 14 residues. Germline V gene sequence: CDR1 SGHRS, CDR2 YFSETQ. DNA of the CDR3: TGCGCCAGCAGCCCGGAGGGCCCCCTAGATACGCAGTATTTT. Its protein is CASSPEGPLDTQYF.

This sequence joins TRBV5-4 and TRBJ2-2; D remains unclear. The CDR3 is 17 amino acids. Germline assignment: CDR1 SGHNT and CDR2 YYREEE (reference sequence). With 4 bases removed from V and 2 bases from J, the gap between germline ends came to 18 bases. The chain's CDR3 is CASSLGWQSLNTGELFF. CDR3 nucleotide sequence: TGTGCCAGCAGCCTGGGATGGCAATCCTTAAACACCGGGGAGCTGTTTTTT.

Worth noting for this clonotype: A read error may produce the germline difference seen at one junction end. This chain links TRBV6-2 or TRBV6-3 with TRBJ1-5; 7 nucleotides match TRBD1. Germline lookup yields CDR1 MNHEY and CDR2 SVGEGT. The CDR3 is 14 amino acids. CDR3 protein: CASSSTGTNQPRHF. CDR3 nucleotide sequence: TGTGCCAGCAGTTCGACAGGGACTAATCAGCCCCGGCATTTT.

This CDR3 reads CASSLPPTGGWGETQYF. CDR3 coding DNA: TGTGCCAGCAGCTTACCACCGACAGGGGGCTGGGGAGAGACCCAGTACTTC. This chain connects TRBV7-2 to TRBJ2-5; TRBD1 matches at 10 bases. The germline V gene has CDR1 SGHTA and CDR2 FQGNSA. The trim removed 2 bases at V and 4 bases at J, leaving 10 bases unmatched. The CDR3 is 17 residues long.

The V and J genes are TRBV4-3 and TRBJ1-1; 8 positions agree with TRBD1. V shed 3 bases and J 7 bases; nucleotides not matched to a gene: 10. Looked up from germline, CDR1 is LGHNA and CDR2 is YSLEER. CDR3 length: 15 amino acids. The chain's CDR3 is CASSHTVQGQGEAFF. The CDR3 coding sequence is TGCGCCAGCAGCCACACTGTTCAAGGACAGGGTGAAGCTTTCTTT.

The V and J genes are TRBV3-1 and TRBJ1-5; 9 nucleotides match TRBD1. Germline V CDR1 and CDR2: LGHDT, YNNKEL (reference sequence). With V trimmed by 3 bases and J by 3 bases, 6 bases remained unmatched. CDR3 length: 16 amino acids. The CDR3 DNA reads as TGTGCCAGCAGCCATCGGACAGGGGTTGACAATCAGCCCCAGCATTTT. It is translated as CASSHRTGVDNQPQHF. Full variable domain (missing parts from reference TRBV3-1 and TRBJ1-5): DTAVSQTPKYLVTQMGNDKSIKCEQNLGHDTMYWYKQDSKKFLKIMFSYNNKELIINETVPNRFSPKSPDKAHLNLHINSLELGDSAVYFCASSHRTGVDNQPQHFGDGTRLSIL.

The CDR3 DNA reads TGCAGTGCTAGGGGTGAGCGGGAGTCAAGTGAGCAGTTCTTC. It yields the protein CSARGERESSEQFF. The rearrangement links TRBV20-1 to TRBJ2-1; TRBD2 aligns across 8 bases. The CDR3 sequence is 14 residues long. Germline V gene sequence: CDR1 DFQATT, CDR2 SNEGSKA (reference sequence). The ends lost 3 bases at V and 9 bases at J; junction bases unmatched: 10.

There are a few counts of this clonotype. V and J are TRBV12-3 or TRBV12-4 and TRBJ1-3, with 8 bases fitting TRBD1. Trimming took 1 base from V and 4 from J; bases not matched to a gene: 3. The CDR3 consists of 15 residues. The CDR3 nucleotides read TGTGCCAGCAGTTTAGGCGGGACAGGAGGAAACACCATATATTTT. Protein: CASSLGGTGGNTIYF.

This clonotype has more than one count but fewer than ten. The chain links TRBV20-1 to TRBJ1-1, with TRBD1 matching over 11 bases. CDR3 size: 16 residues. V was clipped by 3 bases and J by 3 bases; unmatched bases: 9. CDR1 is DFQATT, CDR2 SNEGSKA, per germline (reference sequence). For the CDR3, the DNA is TGCAGTGCTAGTATAGGGGGGACAGGGGGGGACACTGAAGCTTTCTTT. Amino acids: CSASIGGTGGDTEAFF.

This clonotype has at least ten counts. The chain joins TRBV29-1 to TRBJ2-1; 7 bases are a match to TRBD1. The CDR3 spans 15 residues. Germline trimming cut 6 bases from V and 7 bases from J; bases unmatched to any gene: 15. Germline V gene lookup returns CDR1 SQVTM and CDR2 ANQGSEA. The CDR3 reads CSVPFRDRAGNEQFF. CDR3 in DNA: TGCAGCGTCCCGTTCAGAGACAGGGCAGGGAATGAGCAGTTCTTC.

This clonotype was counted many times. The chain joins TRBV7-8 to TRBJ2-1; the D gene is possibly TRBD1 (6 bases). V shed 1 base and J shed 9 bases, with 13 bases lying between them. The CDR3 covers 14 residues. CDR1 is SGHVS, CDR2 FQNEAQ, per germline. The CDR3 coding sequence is TGTGCCAGCAGCTTAGTTCAGGGGTGGGTTGAGCAGTTCTTC. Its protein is CASSLVQGWVEQFF.

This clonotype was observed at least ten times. As DNA, the CDR3 is TGTGCCAGCAGCTCCCACGACGGGGGATACTACGAGCAGTACTTC. Protein sequence: CASSSHDGGYYEQYF. The chain carries TRBV7-2 and TRBJ2-7; D possibly corresponds to TRBD2 (6 bases). From germline, CDR1 is SGHTA and CDR2 FQGNSA. V was cut by 4 bases and J by 3 bases, with 16 bases left in between. The CDR3 sequence is 15 residues long.

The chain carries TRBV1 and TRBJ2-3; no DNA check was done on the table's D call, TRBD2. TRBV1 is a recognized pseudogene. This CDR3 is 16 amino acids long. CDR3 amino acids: CTSSQGLAGGTDTQYF. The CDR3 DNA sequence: TGCACCAGCAGCCAAGGACTAGCGGGGGGCACAGATACGCAGTATTTT.

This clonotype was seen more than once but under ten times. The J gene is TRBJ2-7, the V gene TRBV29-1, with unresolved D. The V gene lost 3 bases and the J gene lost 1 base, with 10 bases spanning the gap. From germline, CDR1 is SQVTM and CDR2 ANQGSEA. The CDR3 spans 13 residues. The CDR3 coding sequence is TGCAGCGTTGAGGGTGAGGAGTCCTACGAGCAGTACTTC. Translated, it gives CSVEGEESYEQYF.

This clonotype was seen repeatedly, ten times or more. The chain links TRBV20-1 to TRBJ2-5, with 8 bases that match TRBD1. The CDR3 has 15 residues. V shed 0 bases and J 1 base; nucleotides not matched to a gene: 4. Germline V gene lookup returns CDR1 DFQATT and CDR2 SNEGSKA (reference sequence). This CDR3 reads CSARDHQGAQETQYF. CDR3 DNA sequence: TGCAGTGCTAGAGACCATCAGGGGGCCCAAGAGACCCAGTACTTC.

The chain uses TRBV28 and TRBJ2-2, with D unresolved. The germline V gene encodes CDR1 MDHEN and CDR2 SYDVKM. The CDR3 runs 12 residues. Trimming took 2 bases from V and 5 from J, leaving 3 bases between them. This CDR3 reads CASSLKTGELFF. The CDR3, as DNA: TGTGCCAGCAGTTTAAAGACCGGGGAGCTGTTTTTT.

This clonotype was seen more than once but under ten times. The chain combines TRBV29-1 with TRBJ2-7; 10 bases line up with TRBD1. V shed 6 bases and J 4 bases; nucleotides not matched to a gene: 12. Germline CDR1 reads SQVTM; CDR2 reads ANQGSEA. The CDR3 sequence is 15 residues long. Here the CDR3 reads CSVRTRTGGGYEQYF. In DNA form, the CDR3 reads TGCAGCGTCCGAACAAGGACAGGGGGTGGATACGAGCAGTACTTC.

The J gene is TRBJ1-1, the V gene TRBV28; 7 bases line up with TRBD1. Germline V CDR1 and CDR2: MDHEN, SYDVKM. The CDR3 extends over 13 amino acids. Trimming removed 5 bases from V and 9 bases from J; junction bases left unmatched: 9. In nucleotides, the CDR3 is TGTGCCAGCAGTCATCCACGGGGACAGCAAGCTTTCTTT. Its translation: CASSHPRGQQAFF. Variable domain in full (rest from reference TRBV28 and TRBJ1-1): DVKVTQSSRYLVKRTGEKVFLECVQDMDHENMFWYRQDPGLGLRLIYFSYDVKMKEKGDIPEGYSVSREKKERFSLILESASTNQTSMYLCASSHPRGQQAFFGQGTRLTVV.

CDR3 sequence reads: CASSFLGAGSGYTF. The CDR3 region has the DNA TGTGCCAGCAGTTTTTTGGGGGCAGGGAGCGGCTACACCTTC. J is TRBJ1-2 and V is TRBV28; maybe TRBD1 (6 bases). The CDR3 length is 14 residues. Looked up from germline, CDR1 is MDHEN and CDR2 is SYDVKM. V lost 3 bases, J lost 8 bases, and 16 bases lay in between.

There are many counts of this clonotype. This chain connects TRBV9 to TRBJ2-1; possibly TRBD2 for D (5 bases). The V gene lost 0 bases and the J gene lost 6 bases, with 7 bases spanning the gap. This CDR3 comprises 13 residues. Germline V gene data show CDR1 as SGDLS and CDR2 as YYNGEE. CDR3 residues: CASSVDRGNEQFF. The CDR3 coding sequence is TGTGCCAGCAGCGTAGATCGGGGCAATGAGCAGTTCTTC.

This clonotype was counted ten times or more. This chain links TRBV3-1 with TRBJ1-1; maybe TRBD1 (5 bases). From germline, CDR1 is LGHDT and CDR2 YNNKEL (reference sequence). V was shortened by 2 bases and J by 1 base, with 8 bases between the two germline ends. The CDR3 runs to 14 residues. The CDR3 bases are TGTGCCAGCAGCCAACGCGGACAGAACACTGAAGCTTTCTTT. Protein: CASSQRGQNTEAFF.

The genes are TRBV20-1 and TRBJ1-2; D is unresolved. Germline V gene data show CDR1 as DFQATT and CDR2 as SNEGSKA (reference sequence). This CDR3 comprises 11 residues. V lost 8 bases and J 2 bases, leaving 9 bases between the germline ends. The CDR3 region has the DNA TGCAGTACCTACAGAAACTATGGCTACACCTTC. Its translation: CSTYRNYGYTF.